This entry describes one TCR beta chain. This record comes from a study of patients and donors after allogeneic stem cell transplantation. TCRdb itself ran the RT-PCR reads through MiXCR, one entry per CDR3 protein. The sample has approximately 200,000 distinct CDR3 sequences, around two fifths seen once. The CDR3 runs to 15 residues. The germline V and J ends were trimmed by 4 bases and 2 bases, with 15 bases remaining between them. CDR1 is SQVTM, CDR2 ANQGSEA, per germline. Sequenced: blood, either unsorted or a sorted T cell fraction (not recorded which). The receptor was isolated from a human donor who was either an allogeneic HSCT recipient or a stem cell or donor lymphocyte infusion donor (not recorded which). It is not recorded whose cells these are; they may come from a transplant donor. This rearrangement joins TRBV29-1 to TRBJ2-1; D gene uncertain. The CDR3 reads CSVVPRPYPYNEQFF. In nucleotides, the CDR3 is TGCAGCGTTGTCCCCCGGCCCTACCCCTACAATGAGCAGTTCTTC.